The next 32 T cell receptor beta chains were all read from a single sample in a study of OX40 agonist ivuxolimab in advanced cancers. Clones were sequenced by immunoSEQ multiplex PCR, and TCRdb holds only the in-frame ones, with some missing. The sample carries tens of thousands of clones, approximately 93% recorded once. The source material was CD4+ or CD8+ T cells sorted from blood, sampled in a trial of the OX40 agonist ivuxolimab. The receptor set was obtained from an adult with an advanced solid tumor such as melanoma, head and neck, liver or kidney cancer.

The CDR3 bases are TGTGCCAGCAGCCCTAGCGGGGGGCTGTACAATGAGCAGTTCTTC. Its translation is CASSPSGGLYNEQFF. V and J are TRBV7-2 and TRBJ2-1; TRBD2 matches 11 bases. V was pared by 5 bases and J by 4 bases, with 4 bases of the junction left unmatched. The germline CDR1 and CDR2 sequences are SGHTA and FQGNSA. The CDR3 extends over 15 amino acids.

The CDR3 sequence: CASSLAWGQGTGELFF. In nucleotides, the CDR3 is TGCGCCAGCAGCTTGGCCTGGGGGCAAGGCACCGGGGAGCTGTTTTTT. The chain uses TRBV5-1 and TRBJ2-2; D perhaps matches TRBD1 (6 bases). Trimming shortened V by 0 bases and J by 4 bases, and 13 bases separated the two germline ends. Germline V gives CDR1 SGHRS, CDR2 YFSETQ. This CDR3 comprises 16 residues.

The CDR3 DNA follows: TGTGCCAGCAGTTCCTTGACAGGGACCCGTAATGAAAAACTGTTTTTT. Residues: CASSSLTGTRNEKLFF. The V gene is TRBV28, the J gene TRBJ1-4, with TRBD1 matching over 7 bases. Germline CDR1 and CDR2: MDHEN and SYDVKM. V was clipped by 4 bases and J by 4 bases; unmatched bases: 9. The CDR3 has 16 amino acids.

The chain combines TRBV2 with TRBJ2-7; TRBD2 agrees at 12 bases. Germline V gene data show CDR1 as SNHLY and CDR2 as FYNNEI. V was pared by 2 bases and J by 4 bases, with 12 bases of the junction left unmatched. The CDR3 extends over 18 amino acids. CDR3 loop: CASSEPRTSGDLLYEQYF. In DNA form, the CDR3 reads TGTGCCAGCAGTGAACCTAGGACTAGCGGGGACCTCTTATACGAGCAGTACTTC. Combining the CDR3 with reference TRBV2 and TRBJ2-7 gives the whole variable domain EPEVTQTPSHQVTQMGQEVILRCVPISNHLYFYWYRQILGQKVEFLVSFYNNEISEKSEIFDDQFSVERPDGSNFTLKIRSTKLEDSAMYFCASSEPRTSGDLLYEQYFGPGTRLTVT.

The genes are TRBV11-2 and TRBJ1-3, with D uncertain. The CDR3 contains 14 residues. Germline CDR1 and CDR2: SGHAT and FQNNGV. Between the trimmed V and J ends, which lost 5 bases and 2 bases, there was a span of 10 bases. CDR3 sequence: CASSPLGAGNTIYF. The CDR3 coding sequence is TGTGCCAGCAGCCCCCTCGGCGCTGGAAACACCATATATTTT.

The chain links TRBV7-8 to TRBJ1-2; a weak D match, TRBD1 (5 bases). The CDR3 length is 14 residues. Germline CDR1 SGHVS, CDR2 FQNEAQ. Trimming removed 1 base from V and 4 bases from J, with 10 bases in between. The CDR3 here is CASSLERGFYGYTF. CDR3 DNA: TGTGCCAGCAGCTTAGAGCGGGGCTTCTATGGCTACACCTTC.

The V gene is TRBV2, the J gene TRBJ1-5, with unresolved D. CDR1 is SNHLY and CDR2 is FYNNEI in the germline V gene. CDR3 size: 12 residues. V was shortened by 6 bases and J by 3 bases, with 6 bases between the two germline ends. The CDR3 loop is CASRRPNQPQHF. CDR3 sequence (DNA): TGTGCCAGCAGGAGGCCCAATCAGCCCCAGCATTTT.

This chain links TRBV5-1 with TRBJ2-7; D possibly corresponds to TRBD1 (6 bases). V was clipped by 2 bases and J by 3 bases, with 12 bases between them. The CDR3 spans 14 residues. CDR1 and CDR2 from the germline V gene are SGHRS and YFSETQ. Here the CDR3 DNA reads TGCGCCAGCAGCTTCGCAGGGGCCCGCTACGAGCAGTACTTC. Residues: CASSFAGARYEQYF. The whole variable domain, filled in from reference TRBV5-1 and TRBJ2-7, reads KAGVTQTPRYLIKTRGQQVTLSCSPISGHRSVSWYQQTPGQGLQFLFEYFSETQRNKGNFPGRFSGRQFSNSRSEMNVSTLELGDSALYLCASSFAGARYEQYFGPGTRLTVT.

CDR3 in amino acids: CAISPRGLEGNEQFF. The CDR3 DNA reads as TGTGCCATCAGCCCTAGGGGACTAGAGGGGAATGAGCAGTTCTTC. The chain combines TRBV10-3 with TRBJ2-1; TRBD2 matches at 8 bases. CDR1 and CDR2 from the germline V gene are ENHRY and SYGVKD. The CDR3 is 15 amino acids. Unmatched junction bases numbered 11, after V lost 6 bases and J lost 7 bases.

This chain links TRBV28 with TRBJ1-2; no definite D call. Germline V gene sequence: CDR1 MDHEN, CDR2 SYDVKM. CDR3 length: 13 amino acids. Trimming cost V 5 bases and J 3 bases, with 10 bases left between them. CDR3 DNA: TGTGCCAGCAGTCCAGTATTCGACTATGGCTACACCTTC. Residues: CASSPVFDYGYTF.

This clone was counted a single time. The chain couples TRBV12-5 to TRBJ2-7, with TRBD2 identical over 8 bases. Germline trimming cut 0 bases from V and 4 bases from J; bases unmatched to any gene: 8. Germline V CDR1 and CDR2: LGHNT, FRNRAP. The CDR3 length is 16 residues. The CDR3 DNA follows: TGTGCTAGTGGTTTGGTACTTAGCGGGGCCGTTTACGAGCAGTACTTC. It encodes CASGLVLSGAVYEQYF.

The chain couples TRBV7-9 to TRBJ2-1, with a possible D match to TRBD1 (6 bases). CDR3 length equals 13 residues. Germline V gives CDR1 SEHNR, CDR2 FQNEAQ (reference sequence). V lost 3 bases to trimming and J lost 15 bases, with 18 bases between them. The CDR3 is CASSFSSQGRPFF. The DNA for the CDR3 is TGTGCCAGCAGCTTTTCCTCACAGGGTAGGCCGTTCTTC. The full variable domain, completed using reference TRBV7-9 and TRBJ2-1, is DTGVSQNPRHKITKRGQNVTFRCDPISEHNRLYWYRQTLGQGPEFLTYFQNEAQLEKSRLLSDRFSAERPKGSFSTLEIQRTEQGDSAMYLCASSFSSQGRPFFGPGTRLTVL.

The chain employs TRBV2 and TRBJ1-2, with D possibly being TRBD1 (6 bases). This CDR3 has 14 residues. V lost 6 bases to trimming and J lost 6 bases, with 17 bases between them. In germline, CDR1 is SNHLY, CDR2 FYNNEI. The CDR3 sequence: CASSQTGPGNGYTF. CDR3 coding DNA: TGTGCCAGCAGCCAGACAGGCCCGGGGAATGGCTACACCTTC.

The chain has TRBV5-5 and TRBJ2-7; maybe TRBD1 (5 bases). The length of the CDR3 is 13 residues. Germline CDR1 and CDR2: SGHKS and YYEKEE (reference sequence). The V end was cut by 0 bases, the J end by 6 bases, with 10 bases between. The CDR3 here is CASSLEPGFEQYF. The CDR3 DNA sequence: TGTGCCAGCAGCTTGGAGCCAGGGTTCGAGCAGTACTTC.

The V gene is TRBV11-2, the J gene TRBJ2-7, with TRBD2 identical over 9 bases. The CDR3 spans 14 residues. The germline CDR1 and CDR2 sequences are SGHAT and FQNNGV. V shed 5 bases, J shed 4 bases, and the junction held 6 bases outside the gene matches. This CDR3 reads CASSTRGGVYEQYF. The CDR3 DNA follows: TGTGCCAGCAGCACCCGCGGGGGGGTTTACGAGCAGTACTTC.

The table lists this clone with a few counts. J is TRBJ2-5 and V is TRBV19, with 7 nucleotides matching TRBD1. The CDR3 is made up of 13 amino acids. The V and J ends lost 5 bases and 7 bases, in that order; junction bases with no gene match: 7. The germline gives CDR1 LNHDA, CDR2 SQIVND (reference sequence). Written as DNA, the CDR3 is TGTGCCAGTAGTTTGGACAGGAGTGGGACCCAGTACTTC. It is translated as CASSLDRSGTQYF.

The genes are TRBV7-6 and TRBJ1-5; no definite D call. This CDR3 has 13 residues. Germline CDR1 and CDR2: SGHVS and FNYEAQ. Trimming took off 1 base at V and 7 bases at J, with 8 bases between the two ends. The CDR3: CASSLEGDQPQHF. The CDR3 region has the DNA TGTGCCAGCAGCTTAGAGGGTGACCAGCCCCAGCATTTT.

The chain uses TRBV18 and TRBJ2-5; TRBD1 matches at 7 bases. V gave up 4 bases and J gave up 5 bases; unmatched junction bases: 7. The CDR3 loop spans 14 amino acids. Per germline, CDR1 KGHSH and CDR2 LQKENI. CDR3 sequence: CASSRETGSETQYF. CDR3 sequence (DNA): TGTGCCAGCTCACGCGAGACAGGGTCCGAGACCCAGTACTTC.

This chain links TRBV6-1 with TRBJ2-3; D uncertain. This CDR3 is built from 14 residues. The V gene lost 8 bases and the J gene lost 0 bases, with 12 bases spanning the gap. CDR1 and CDR2 (germline): MNHNS, SASEGT. Written as DNA, the CDR3 is TGTGCCAGCTTAGAAAACTTTAGCACAGATACGCAGTATTTT. It translates to CASLENFSTDTQYF.

The chain is built from TRBV16 and TRBJ1-5, with D perhaps matching TRBD1 (6 bases). Germline CDR1 KGHSY, CDR2 FQNENV. The CDR3 contains 15 residues. Trimming cost V 1 base and J 2 bases, with 9 bases left between them. The CDR3, as DNA: TGTGCCAGCAGCCAATGGGGGCGGGGCAATCAGCCCCAGCATTTT. Its translation: CASSQWGRGNQPQHF. Using reference TRBV16 and TRBJ1-5 for the parts outside the CDR3, the full variable domain is GEEVAQTPKHLVRGEGQKAKLYCAPIKGHSYVFWYQQVLKNEFKFLISFQNENVFDETGMPKERFSAKCLPNSPCSLEIQATKLEDSAVYFCASSQWGRGNQPQHFGDGTRLSIL.

The chain combines TRBV6-1 with TRBJ1-3; a possible D gene is TRBD1 (5 bases). Trimming took 2 bases from V and 4 from J, leaving 9 bases between them. The CDR3 has 14 amino acids. Germline-derived CDR1 and CDR2 are MNHNS and SASEGT. The CDR3 sequence is CASSEPGFGNTIYF. The CDR3 nucleotides are TGTGCCAGCAGTGAACCAGGGTTCGGAAACACCATATATTTT.

This chain connects TRBV5-1 to TRBJ2-5; maybe TRBD2 (5 bases). The V end lost 2 bases, the J end lost 4 bases, and 12 bases lay between the germline ends. The CDR3 contains 14 residues. The V gene's germline CDR1 is SGHRS and CDR2 YFSETQ. The CDR3, as DNA: TGCGCCAGCAGCTTAGAGGGCTCAGGAGAGACCCAGTACTTC. As protein: CASSLEGSGETQYF.

This sequence joins TRBV27 and TRBJ2-3; D possibly corresponds to TRBD1 (6 bases). Deletions cut 6 bases from V and 6 bases from J, with 31 bases between. The V gene's germline CDR1 is MNHEY and CDR2 SMNVEV (reference sequence). The CDR3 covers 19 residues. Here the CDR3 reads CASSNRGWPGRVTHDTQYF. The CDR3 bases are TGTGCCAGCAGCAATAGGGGGTGGCCAGGACGAGTCACACACGATACGCAGTATTTT.

This chain uses TRBV29-1 with TRBJ2-1; a possible D gene is TRBD1 (5 bases). Trimming stripped 2 bases from V and 0 bases from J, with 11 bases between. Germline values: CDR1 SQVTM, CDR2 ANQGSEA. This CDR3 spans 15 amino acids. CDR3 bases: TGCAGCGTTGAACGCCAGGGAAGCTCCTACAATGAGCAGTTCTTC. Protein sequence: CSVERQGSSYNEQFF.

The genes are TRBV6-5 and TRBJ1-2, with 9 bases lining up with TRBD1. The CDR3 spans 15 residues. Losses at the gene ends were 6 bases for V and 4 bases for J; bases not matched to a gene: 9. Germline assignment: CDR1 MNHEY and CDR2 SVGAGI. In DNA, the CDR3 is TGTGCCAGCAGACCCGGACAGGGGCTGATCTATGGCTACACCTTC. Its protein is CASRPGQGLIYGYTF.

This clone was counted once. Other nucleotide sequences from this sample produce the same CDR3. The V and J genes are TRBV7-9 and TRBJ2-7, with 9 bases aligning to TRBD2. CDR1 is SEHNR, CDR2 FQNEAQ, per germline (reference sequence). This CDR3 has 15 residues. V shed 5 bases and J 6 bases; nucleotides not matched to a gene: 11. The CDR3 DNA reads as TGTGCCAGCAGCCGCGGGAGGGGCGGGAGGGGCGAGCAGTACTTC. Its translation: CASSRGRGGRGEQYF.

The V and J genes are TRBV4-1 and TRBJ1-1; tentative D call: TRBD1 (5 bases). The CDR3 runs 14 residues. V lost 3 bases, J lost 5 bases, and 13 bases lay in between. Per germline, CDR1 MGHRA and CDR2 YSYEKL. CDR3 sequence (DNA): TGCGCCAGCAGCCATCCAGGGTGGAGGACTGAAGCTTTCTTT. This translates into CASSHPGWRTEAFF.

The chain couples TRBV2 to TRBJ1-1; no definite D call. The CDR3 covers 13 residues. Germline loops: CDR1 SNHLY, CDR2 FYNNEI. The V and J ends lost 1 base and 1 base respectively, with 4 bases between them. CDR3 residues: CASSEDGNTEAFF. DNA for the CDR3: TGTGCCAGCAGTGAAGACGGGAACACTGAAGCTTTCTTT.

V gene TRBV29-1 combines with J gene TRBJ2-7, with a weak D call TRBD2 (6 bases). V shed 7 bases and J shed 0 bases, with 10 bases lying between them. Germline CDR1 and CDR2: SQVTM and ANQGSEA. The CDR3 spans 12 residues. In nucleotides, the CDR3 is TGCAGCGGACGGGGGTCCTCCTACGAGCAGTACTTC. Its protein is CSGRGSSYEQYF.

CDR3 nucleotides: TGTGCCAGCAGCCGTGGAGGGGTTGAAGCTTTCTTT. Its protein product is CASSRGGVEAFF. The rearrangement links TRBV7-2 to TRBJ1-1; possibly TRBD1 for D (5 bases). CDR1 is SGHTA and CDR2 is FQGNSA in the germline V gene. Trimming took 5 bases from V and 7 from J, leaving 11 bases between them. The length of the CDR3 is 12 residues.

This sequence joins TRBV19 and TRBJ2-2; maybe TRBD1 (6 bases). There are 16 residues in the CDR3. With 5 bases removed from V and 3 bases from J, the gap between germline ends came to 16 bases. CDR1 and CDR2 (germline): LNHDA, SQIVND (reference sequence). CDR3 bases: TGTGCCAGTAGTGTACGAACAGGGTCCCACACCGGGGAGCTGTTTTTT. Its protein is CASSVRTGSHTGELFF.

The chain couples TRBV7-9 to TRBJ2-3, with D tentatively TRBD1 (6 bases). V gave up 6 bases and J gave up 1 base, with 20 bases separating them. The CDR3 consists of 17 residues. The germline V gene encodes CDR1 SEHNR and CDR2 FQNEAQ (reference sequence). CDR3 DNA sequence: TGTGCCAGCAGGCGCAGGGGACGGGGCTGGGGCACAGATACGCAGTATTTT. Its protein is CASRRRGRGWGTDTQYF.